Each of the 2 T cell receptor beta chains below was sequenced from the same sample in a study of T cells in Graves' hyperthyroidism and ophthalmopathy. Amplification yielded TCR beta CDR3 regions, with RNA transcripts as the source. The TCR CDR3 first-round RT-PCR relied on the HTBI primer set. Each CDR3 protein gets one entry after TCRdb re-called the multiplex PCR reads with MiXCR. Of 350,000 to 450,000 distinct CDR3 sequences in the sample, around 13% were seen once. Sequenced material: blood. Receptors were obtained from a woman aged 60-75 years with Graves' hyperthyroidism.

The chain uses TRBV9 and TRBJ2-1, with 8 nucleotides matching TRBD2. V shed 0 bases and J 0 bases; nucleotides not matched to a gene: 2. This CDR3 is built from 16 residues. Germline values: CDR1 SGDLS, CDR2 YYNGEE. CDR3 sequence reads: CASSVGGRISYNEQFF. DNA of the CDR3: TGTGCCAGCAGCGTAGGCGGGAGGATCTCCTACAATGAGCAGTTCTTC.

This clonotype was seen at least ten times. Written as DNA, the CDR3 is TGTGCCAGCAGCTTCATGGGGACTAGCGAACACAATGAGCAGTTCTTC. Encoded protein: CASSFMGTSEHNEQFF. The V and J genes are TRBV7-3 and TRBJ2-1; 10 bases map to TRBD2. Germline values: CDR1 SGHTA, CDR2 FQGTGA. CDR3 length: 16 residues. V lost 3 bases, J lost 5 bases, and 7 bases stayed unmatched.